A selection of T cell receptor beta chains follows, all from one sample in a study of identical twins. Using its own MiXCR run on the 5' RACE reads, TCRdb lists one record per CDR3 protein. The data show around 960,000 distinct CDR3 sequences, 12% seen once. The data were also submitted as part of a second study, on yellow fever vaccine responses in identical twins.

The specimen sequenced was PBMCs. These receptors were obtained from a woman under 30 in good health. Each CDR3 is given with its conserved first and last residue. A D gene is named only where the DNA matches it firmly. Size is stated for part of the rows, as once, few or many counts, or as a class when the clone is expanded.

v_gene: TRBV28; abundance: .; j_gene: TRBJ2-7; d_gene: .; CDR3aa: CASSKLAFVPGQYF; CDR3nt: TGTGCCAGCAGTAAACTAGCATTCGTTCCGGGGCAGTACTTC
v_gene: TRBV10-3; abundance: few; j_gene: TRBJ1-2; d_gene: .; CDR3aa: CAISDQSRDFYGYTF; CDR3nt: TGTGCCATCAGTGATCAATCCCGGGATTTCTATGGCTACACCTTC
v_gene: TRBV27; abundance: few; j_gene: TRBJ2-7; d_gene: .; CDR3aa: CASSSASRLYEQYF; CDR3nt: TGTGCCAGCAGTTCTGCCAGCAGACTATACGAGCAGTACTTC
v_gene: TRBV18; abundance: .; j_gene: TRBJ2-1; d_gene: .; CDR3aa: CASNPGDGPFF; CDR3nt: TGTGCCAGCAATCCGGGAGACGGCCCGTTCTTC
v_gene: TRBV7-9; abundance: many; j_gene: TRBJ2-5; d_gene: .; CDR3aa: CASSLRSETQYF; CDR3nt: TGTGCCAGCAGTTTGAGGTCCGAGACCCAGTACTTC
v_gene: TRBV27; abundance: .; j_gene: TRBJ2-3; d_gene: .; CDR3aa: CASRVVPSTDTQYF; CDR3nt: TGTGCCAGCAGAGTCGTACCTAGCACAGATACGCAGTATTTT
v_gene: TRBV5-1; abundance: .; j_gene: TRBJ2-1; d_gene: TRBD1; CDR3aa: CASSLAPGTANNEQFF; CDR3nt: TGCGCCAGCAGCTTGGCCCCCGGGACAGCAAACAATGAGCAGTTCTTC
v_gene: TRBV6-1; abundance: few; j_gene: TRBJ2-3; d_gene: .; CDR3aa: CASSRRGTPSAHTDTQYF; CDR3nt: TGTGCCAGCAGTCGCCGCGGGACTCCCTCCGCCCACACAGATACGCAGTATTTT
v_gene: TRBV29-1; abundance: many; j_gene: TRBJ2-1; d_gene: .; CDR3aa: CSGGGLINYNEQFF; CDR3nt: TGCAGTGGGGGGGGCCTTATAAACTACAATGAGCAGTTCTTC
v_gene: TRBV6-1; abundance: many; j_gene: TRBJ2-1; d_gene: .; CDR3aa: CASRVGVYNEQFF; CDR3nt: TGTGCCAGCAGGGTGGGGGTCTACAATGAGCAGTTCTTC
v_gene: TRBV7-9; abundance: few; j_gene: TRBJ2-1; d_gene: TRBD1; CDR3aa: CASSSDRINNEQFF; CDR3nt: TGTGCCAGCAGCTCGGACAGGATCAACAATGAGCAGTTCTTC